The 17 T cell receptor beta chains reported below all come from one sample, sequenced in a study of cytomegalovirus exposure and HLA in healthy donors. The PCR contained 60 Vbeta and 13 Jbeta primers. Sequencing was performed with immunoSEQ multiplex PCR; in TCRdb, only in-frame clones are kept and a portion is missing. The table lists under 200,000 clones, more than 60% of them singletons. Sequencing input: PBMCs. Every receptor here comes from a male donor in good health and CMV-seronegative.

The V gene is TRBV19, the J gene TRBJ2-1; 7 bases are shared with TRBD1. This CDR3 spans 13 amino acids. The ends lost 8 bases at V and 9 bases at J; junction bases unmatched: 10. The germline V gene has CDR1 LNHDA and CDR2 SQIVND (reference sequence). The CDR3 is CASGHDRDVEQFF. The CDR3 bases are TGTGCCAGTGGCCATGACAGGGATGTTGAGCAGTTCTTC. Full variable domain (rest looked up from reference TRBV19 and TRBJ2-1): DGGITQSPKYLFRKEGQNVTLSCEQNLNHDAMYWYRQDPGQGLRLIYYSQIVNDFQKGDIAEGYSVSREKKESFPLTVTSAQKNPTAFYLCASGHDRDVEQFFGPGTRLTVL.

V gene TRBV28 combines with J gene TRBJ2-7; no reliable D call. The CDR3 contains 10 residues. The V gene's germline CDR1 is MDHEN and CDR2 SYDVKM. V dropped 10 bases and J dropped 3 bases, with 7 bases sitting between them. CDR3 amino acids: CATENYEQYF. In DNA form, the CDR3 reads TGTGCCACCGAGAACTACGAGCAGTACTTC. Combining the CDR3 with reference TRBV28 and TRBJ2-7 gives the whole variable domain DVKVTQSSRYLVKRTGEKVFLECVQDMDHENMFWYRQDPGLGLRLIYFSYDVKMKEKGDIPEGYSVSREKKERFSLILESASTNQTSMYLCATENYEQYFGPGTRLTVT.

On this clone: Relative to the germline gene, one junction end is altered; a read error may explain this. The sample holds other DNA sequences that translate to the same CDR3. The J gene is TRBJ2-7, the V gene TRBV4-1; 8 bases fit TRBD2. In germline, CDR1 is MGHRA, CDR2 YSYEKL. This CDR3 is built from 14 residues. This CDR3 is CASSQAAGGDEQYF. The CDR3 bases are TGCGCCAGCAGCCAAGCTGCGGGAGGTGACGAACAGTACTTC.

The chain has TRBV7-9 and TRBJ2-2; 7 nucleotides line up with TRBD1. V dropped 1 base and J dropped 2; count of bases not matched to a gene: 4. The CDR3 is made up of 16 amino acids. Germline CDR1 is SEHNR and CDR2 is FQNEAQ (reference sequence). CDR3 region: CASSLGDSFNTGELFF. In nucleotides, the CDR3 is TGTGCCAGCAGCTTAGGGGACAGTTTTAACACCGGGGAGCTGTTTTTT.

The chain recombines TRBV7-6 with TRBJ2-1; 7 positions match TRBD2. V lost 5 bases, J lost 5 bases, and 6 bases stayed unmatched. The CDR3 is 14 residues long. Germline CDR1 reads SGHVS; CDR2 reads FNYEAQ. The CDR3 DNA reads as TGTGCCAGCAGCCCCCCACTAGCGAACAATGAGCAGTTCTTC. This gives the protein CASSPPLANNEQFF.

This sequence joins TRBV6-5 and TRBJ2-7, with D maybe TRBD2 (6 bases). In germline, CDR1 is MNHEY, CDR2 SVGAGI. V was cut by 2 bases and J by 5 bases, with 13 bases left in between. The CDR3 totals 14 residues. The CDR3 nucleotides read TGTGCCAGCAGTTACACCAACGGGAGAAACGAGCAGTACTTC. Protein product: CASSYTNGRNEQYF.

This chain connects TRBV7-9 to TRBJ1-1; 9 bases align to TRBD1. The CDR3 runs 16 residues. Per the germline V gene, CDR1 is SEHNR and CDR2 is FQNEAQ (reference sequence). Losses at the gene ends were 0 bases for V and 5 bases for J; bases not matched to a gene: 7. The CDR3 nucleotides read TGTGCCAGCAGCTTAGCGCAAGGGACAGGGATGACTGAAGCTTTCTTT. Its translation: CASSLAQGTGMTEAFF.

The V gene is TRBV9, the J gene TRBJ2-3; TRBD2 aligns across 11 bases. V lost 4 bases and J lost 2; bases outside the gene matches: 6. The V gene's germline CDR1 is SGDLS and CDR2 YYNGEE. This CDR3 has 16 amino acids. The CDR3 loop reads CASSPLSGRATDTQYF. The CDR3 region has the DNA TGTGCCAGCAGCCCACTTAGCGGGAGGGCCACAGATACGCAGTATTTT.

CDR3 DNA sequence: TGTGCCAGCAGCACCCCGGCGAGGGGGCGGGAGACCCAGTACTTC. The encoded protein is CASSTPARGRETQYF. This chain connects TRBV11-2 to TRBJ2-5; 7 bases are shared with TRBD1. The CDR3 runs to 15 residues. V lost 5 bases to trimming and J lost 5 bases; unmatched junction nucleotides: 11. Germline V gene lookup returns CDR1 SGHAT and CDR2 FQNNGV.

The rearrangement uses TRBV5-1 and TRBJ1-1, with D unclear. V was cut by 4 bases and J by 0 bases, with 7 bases left in between. CDR1 is SGHRS and CDR2 is YFSETQ in the germline V gene. This CDR3 region has 13 residues. CDR3: CASSVQVNTEAFF. In DNA form, the CDR3 reads TGCGCCAGCAGCGTCCAGGTGAACACTGAAGCTTTCTTT.

This chain uses TRBV4-3 with TRBJ2-7; weak D call: TRBD1 (5 bases). The ends were cut back, 0 bases at V and 1 base at J, with 16 bases in the middle. The CDR3 consists of 17 residues. Per the germline V gene, CDR1 is LGHNA and CDR2 is YSLEER. CDR3 nucleotide sequence: TGCGCCAGCAGCCAAGATAGGGGTTTCGATCAATCCTACGAGCAGTACTTC. Translation: CASSQDRGFDQSYEQYF.

The chain joins TRBV19 to TRBJ1-5, with unresolved D. Germline lookup yields CDR1 LNHDA and CDR2 SQIVND (reference sequence). The CDR3 has 12 residues. V lost 4 bases and J lost 4, with 5 bases in between. In nucleotides, the CDR3 is TGTGCCAGTAGTAAACAGAATCAGCCCCAGCATTTT. Amino acid sequence: CASSKQNQPQHF.

The V and J genes are TRBV7-3 and TRBJ2-3; no clear D gene. The CDR3 totals 14 residues. V was clipped by 2 bases and J by 1 base, with 7 bases between them. Looked up from germline, CDR1 is SGHTA and CDR2 is FQGTGA. The CDR3 sequence is CASSLDAGTDTQYF. DNA for the CDR3: TGTGCCAGCAGCTTAGATGCAGGCACAGATACGCAGTATTTT.

The gene calls are TRBV7-2 and TRBJ2-6; maybe TRBD1 (6 bases). V lost 5 bases to trimming and J lost 0 bases, with 20 bases between them. Germline CDR1 SGHTA, CDR2 FQGNSA. This CDR3 has 19 residues. CDR3 protein: CASSATGTQHLSGANVLTF. In DNA, the CDR3 is TGTGCCAGCAGCGCAACCGGGACACAACACCTCTCTGGGGCCAACGTCCTGACTTTC.

The chain uses TRBV6-5 and TRBJ2-2, with a weak D call TRBD2 (6 bases). The germline CDR1 and CDR2 sequences are MNHEY and SVGAGI. The CDR3 length is 15 residues. Trimming cost V 3 bases and J 5 bases, with 13 bases left between them. CDR3 DNA: TGTGCCAGCAGTTATACGGGAGAATCGACCGGGGAGCTGTTTTTT. Protein sequence: CASSYTGESTGELFF.

This clone showed up just a few times. J is TRBJ1-1 and V is TRBV6-1; a weak D match, TRBD1 (5 bases). The CDR3 spans 13 residues. Germline V gene lookup returns CDR1 MNHNS and CDR2 SASEGT. The germline V and J ends were trimmed by 10 bases and 0 bases, with 12 bases remaining between them. This CDR3 reads CATTLQVNTEAFF. The CDR3 nucleotides are TGTGCCACTACACTACAGGTGAACACTGAAGCTTTCTTT.

This clone was observed a few times. The chain links TRBV21-1 to TRBJ2-1; TRBD2 was called by the table and not checked on the DNA. TRBV21-1 is designated a pseudogene. The CDR3 runs to 15 residues. The CDR3, as DNA: TGTGCCAGCAGCAGGACTAGCGGGGCTTACAATGAGCAGTTCTTC. Amino acids: CASSRTSGAYNEQFF.